These 6 T cell receptor beta chains came from one sample sequenced in a study of blood T cell repertoires in COVID-19 (TCRdb year 2020). Library prep was done by the immunoSEQ multiplex PCR assay. Held by TCRdb, this immuneACCESS table contains in-frame sequences only and omits some clones. Under half of the omission traces to an unresolved V gene where checked; the cause of the rest is unknown. The sample table contains tens of thousands of clones; only one count was recorded for approximately 90% of them. The ten top clones hold 2% to 2.5% of the sample. Sequences were obtained from peripheral blood. All receptors come from a man aged 45 to 65 with active COVID-19.

This chain joins TRBV6-5 and TRBJ2-5; 9 bases match TRBD1. Germline CDR1 MNHEY, CDR2 SVGAGI. The CDR3 extends over 13 amino acids. J was trimmed by 5 bases and V by 6 bases; bases with no gene match: 4. The CDR3 region is CASSRTGGETQYF. The CDR3 nucleotides are TGTGCCAGCAGCCGTACAGGGGGCGAGACCCAGTACTTC.

The CDR3 reads CASSAQTGGYGYTF. In DNA form, the CDR3 reads TGTGCCAGCAGTGCGCAGACAGGGGGCTATGGCTACACCTTC. The V and J genes are TRBV6-4 and TRBJ1-2; 9 bases match TRBD1. CDR1 and CDR2 (germline): MRHNA, SNTAGT. V shed 4 bases and J 4 bases; nucleotides not matched to a gene: 4. This CDR3 comprises 14 residues.

Only one count was recorded for this clone. This rearrangement joins TRBV27 to TRBJ2-1, with a tentative D call TRBD2 (5 bases). The ends were cut back, 5 bases at V and 5 bases at J, with 19 bases in the middle. The germline CDR1 and CDR2 sequences are MNHEY and SMNVEV (reference sequence). The CDR3 consists of 16 residues. The CDR3 region has the DNA TGTGCCAGCAGTCCCGAAGCTGGCTGGGGAGACAATGAGCAGTTCTTC. As protein: CASSPEAGWGDNEQFF.

The chain combines TRBV5-1 with TRBJ1-5, with D possibly TRBD1 on 6 matching bases. This CDR3 contains 15 residues. From germline, CDR1 is SGHRS and CDR2 YFSETQ. Trimming removed 2 bases from V and 5 bases from J, with 14 bases in between. DNA of the CDR3: TGCGCCAGCAGCTTTGGGGGCCGAAATGATCAGCCCCAGCATTTT. Protein sequence: CASSFGGRNDQPQHF.

This rearrangement joins TRBV18 to TRBJ1-2, with a weak D call TRBD1 (5 bases). CDR3 size: 13 residues. V was trimmed by 3 bases and J by 14 bases, leaving 19 bases between them. Germline-derived CDR1 and CDR2 are KGHSH and LQKENI. The CDR3, as DNA: TGTGCCAGCTCACCCTTCGGGGGAACCGAGTGGACCTTC. Protein: CASSPFGGTEWTF.

V usage is TRBV10-3 and J usage is TRBJ2-5, with 9 bases fitting TRBD2. Germline values: CDR1 ENHRY, CDR2 SYGVKD. With 3 bases clipped from V and 4 bases from J, the junction kept 6 bases outside the gene matches. The CDR3 totals 15 residues. In DNA, the CDR3 is TGTGCCATCAGTGAAAAGCGGGGGGCCCTAGAGACCCAGTACTTC. Protein: CAISEKRGALETQYF.